The rows below give T cell receptor beta chains drawn from one sample of a study of T-cell reconstitution after alpha-beta-depleted transplantation in children. TCRdb re-called the PCR reads with MiXCR, one entry per CDR3 protein. The table lists about a million distinct CDR3 sequences, roughly 31% of them singletons. This specimen was PBMCs, mostly from graft donor cells, taken 360 days after TCRalphabeta/CD19-depleted stem cell transplant. The receptor source for this set is a boy in the first two years of life who had a stem cell transplant for SCID, so the T cells may come from the graft donor. Each CDR3 is given with its conserved first and last residue. A D gene is named only where the DNA matches it firmly. The listing skips clone size in some rows; elsewhere it reads once, few, many or a size class.

len	v_gene	j_gene	d_gene	abundance	CDR3nt	CDR3aa
15	TRBV4-3	TRBJ1-4	-	few	TGCGCCAGCAGCCAAGATGTGGAGAGGCGGGACACGATGTTTTTT	CASSQDVERRDTMFF
14	TRBV12-3/TRBV12-4	TRBJ1-4	-	-	TGTGCCAGCAGGCCGACAATGAGAATCGAAAAACTGTTTTTT	CASRPTMRIEKLFF
16	TRBV4-2	TRBJ1-2	-	few	TGTGCCAGCAGCCCGGACGGCGAGGAAGATAAGAATGGCTACACCTTC	CASSPDGEEDKNGYTF
13	TRBV29-1	TRBJ2-1	-	-	TGCAGCGTTGAAGATCGGGGCGGCAATGAGCAGTTCTTC	CSVEDRGGNEQFF
11	TRBV10-3	TRBJ2-6	-	few	TGTGCCATCACTGGGGCCAACGTCCTGACTTTC	CAITGANVLTF
19	TRBV28	TRBJ2-1	TRBD2	few	TGTGCCAGCAGCCCTGGAGAGCGGGGATCCTACCATTCCTACAATGAGCAGTTCTTC	CASSPGERGSYHSYNEQFF
20	TRBV4-1	TRBJ1-1	TRBD1	-	TGCGCCAGCAGCCAACCCAAGATGTACGGACAGGGGGCCCGGAACACTGAAGCTTTCTTT	CASSQPKMYGQGARNTEAFF
14	TRBV3-1	TRBJ1-2	-	few	TGTGCCAGCAGCCAATGGGCACTTGACTATGGCTACACCTTC	CASSQWALDYGYTF
18	TRBV9	TRBJ2-3	-	-	TGTGCCAGCAGCGTGGATTCACCTTTTTGGGGGGCGCCAGATACGCAGTATTTT	CASSVDSPFWGAPDTQYF
11	TRBV20-1	TRBJ2-7	TRBD1	-	TGCAGTGGCCAGGGGGCCTACGAGCAGTACTTC	CSGQGAYEQYF
15	TRBV20-1	TRBJ2-4	-	few	TGCAGTGCACAGACAGGCTCCCTAGCCAAAAACATTCAGTACTTC	CSAQTGSLAKNIQYF
15	TRBV7-9	TRBJ1-1	TRBD1	few	TGTGCCAGCAGCTCCGGGACAGACCTAAACACTGAAGCTTTCTTT	CASSSGTDLNTEAFF
13	TRBV10-3	TRBJ2-7	-	few	TGTGCCATCAGTGTACAGACCTCCTACGAGCAGTACTTC	CAISVQTSYEQYF
12	TRBV12-3/TRBV12-4	TRBJ2-7	TRBD1	few	TGTGCCAGCGGGGACAGGGCCTACGAGCAGTACTTC	CASGDRAYEQYF
12	TRBV6-1	TRBJ2-3	-	-	TGTGCCAGCAGTGATTGGACAGATACGCAGTATTTT	CASSDWTDTQYF
14	TRBV10-3	TRBJ1-2	-	-	TGTGCCATCAGCCCCGGGGCGGGTCGGAATGGCTACACCTTC	CAISPGAGRNGYTF
14	TRBV7-3	TRBJ1-1	TRBD1	-	TGTGCCAGCAGTAAATACCAGGGGGACACTGAAGCTTTCTTT	CASSKYQGDTEAFF
12	TRBV19	TRBJ1-5	-	-	TGTGCCAGTAGTCTTGGATGGCAGCCCCAGCATTTT	CASSLGWQPQHF
14	TRBV11-2	TRBJ2-2	TRBD2	-	TGTGCCAGCAGCTCGAGGACTAGTTCCGGGGAGCTGTTTTTT	CASSSRTSSGELFF
15	TRBV5-1	TRBJ2-5	-	few	TGCGCCAGCAGCCGGTCCCGGGTCCCACAAGAGACCCAGTACTTC	CASSRSRVPQETQYF
15	TRBV7-2	TRBJ1-4	TRBD1	-	TGTGCCAGCAGCTTAGATCCAGGGGGCACTGAAAAACTGTTTTTT	CASSLDPGGTEKLFF
14	TRBV6-1	TRBJ2-1	-	few	TGTGCCAGCAGCCGAGGTGTGGGTGGTATTGAGCAGTTCTTC	CASSRGVGGIEQFF
13	TRBV4-1	TRBJ2-7	-	-	TGCGCCAGCAGCCACCGGGGCAGCTACGAGCAGTACTTC	CASSHRGSYEQYF
16	TRBV7-9	TRBJ2-5	-	few	TGTGCCAGCAGCTTAACTCCCAAGGTACCTCAAGAGACCCAGTACTTC	CASSLTPKVPQETQYF
14	TRBV24-1	TRBJ2-2	-	few	TGTGCCACCAGTGAAACCAGGTCCACCGGGGAGCTGTTTTTT	CATSETRSTGELFF
15	TRBV20-1	TRBJ2-3	TRBD2	-	TGCAGTGCTAGTGCAGCGGGGGGGTCCACAGATACGCAGTATTTT	CSASAAGGSTDTQYF
14	TRBV4-1	TRBJ1-6	-	few	TGCGCCAGCAGCCAAGATCCCAGGGATTCACCCCTCCACTTT	CASSQDPRDSPLHF
16	TRBV11-2	TRBJ2-5	TRBD2	-	TGTGCCAGCAGCTTAGTCCCCGGGACTAGTGGAAAGACCCAGTACTTC	CASSLVPGTSGKTQYF
16	TRBV4-3	TRBJ2-7	TRBD1	few	TGCGCCAGCAGCCCCCAAACCTACAGGGGGCGCGACGAGCAGTACTTC	CASSPQTYRGRDEQYF
17	TRBV10-3	TRBJ2-7	TRBD2	-	TGTGCCATCAGTGAGTCGAGGTTAGCGGGGGGGCTGAACGAGCAGTACTTC	CAISESRLAGGLNEQYF
13	TRBV20-1	TRBJ1-3	-	few	TGCAGTGGCACAGGACCCTCTGGAAACACCATATATTTT	CSGTGPSGNTIYF
15	TRBV28	TRBJ1-1	-	-	TGTGCCAGCAGTTCCGGAGGGGAATGGGGCACTGAAGCTTTCTTT	CASSSGGEWGTEAFF
15	TRBV5-1	TRBJ2-5	TRBD1	few	TGCGCCAGCAGCCCGGGACAGAGCGTCCAAGAGACCCAGTACTTC	CASSPGQSVQETQYF
13	TRBV29-1	TRBJ2-7	TRBD1	-	TGCAGCGCCCAGGGACAGGGATCCTACGAGCAGTACTTC	CSAQGQGSYEQYF
19	TRBV28	TRBJ2-3	-	once	TGTGCCAGCAGTTCCTCGGGACACCTTTGGGCCCCTTCCTCTGATACGCAGTATTTT	CASSSSGHLWAPSSDTQYF
15	TRBV20-1	TRBJ1-1	-	-	TGCAGTGCTAGAGACAGGGGAAGGCGGTACACTGAAGCTTTCTTT	CSARDRGRRYTEAFF
15	TRBV6-1	TRBJ1-3	-	few	TGTGCCAGCAGTCCCCGGGTGGGTTACGGAAACACCATATATTTT	CASSPRVGYGNTIYF
16	TRBV7-2	TRBJ1-2	-	few	TGTGCCAGCAGCTTAGATTCCCACACAAGGAACTATGGCTACACCTTC	CASSLDSHTRNYGYTF
16	TRBV4-2	TRBJ1-1	TRBD1	-	TGTGCCAGCTCATCGCGGACAGGGCTAATGAACACTGAAGCTTTCTTT	CASSSRTGLMNTEAFF
13	TRBV29-1	TRBJ2-2	-	-	TGCAGCGTTGAGACACCGAACACCGGGGAGCTGTTTTTT	CSVETPNTGELFF
15	TRBV27	TRBJ2-3	TRBD1	few	TGTGCCAGCAGGCCGACAGGGAAGTCATCAGATACGCAGTATTTT	CASRPTGKSSDTQYF
16	TRBV7-9	TRBJ2-2	-	-	TGTGCCAGCAGCTTAACCCAGGGGATGGGCACCGGGGAGCTGTTTTTT	CASSLTQGMGTGELFF
15	TRBV12-3/TRBV12-4	TRBJ2-3	-	-	TGTGCCAGCAGACCTCAGTCGGGCCCCGGGGATACGCAGTATTTT	CASRPQSGPGDTQYF
14	TRBV5-4	TRBJ1-1	TRBD1	many	TGTGCCAGCAGCCTGGGACAGGGGTGGACTGAAGCTTTCTTT	CASSLGQGWTEAFF
13	TRBV7-8	TRBJ2-1	-	few	TGTGCCAGCAGCTTTAGAAGGCGAAATGAGCAGTTCTTC	CASSFRRRNEQFF
17	TRBV5-6	TRBJ2-5	-	-	TGTGCCAGCAGCTTGGTCCAGGGGATTATTATTGGGGAGACCCAGTACTTC	CASSLVQGIIIGETQYF
16	TRBV6-1	TRBJ1-1	TRBD1	-	TGTGCCAGCAGTCAAGGACAGGGGGTTTTTGGGACTGAAGCTTTCTTT	CASSQGQGVFGTEAFF
19	TRBV4-2	TRBJ1-4	TRBD1	-	TGTGCCAGCAGCCAAGGTCAAACAGGGGCTCTATCAACTAATGAAAAACTGTTTTTT	CASSQGQTGALSTNEKLFF
15	TRBV4-3	TRBJ2-5	-	-	TGCGCCAGCAGCCAAGATCGACAGCGCGGAGAGACCCAGTACTTC	CASSQDRQRGETQYF
15	TRBV15	TRBJ2-7	-	-	TGTGCCACCAGCTCCGGGACAAGTAGCTCCTACGAGCAGTACTTC	CATSSGTSSSYEQYF
13	TRBV7-3	TRBJ2-5	-	-	TGTGCCAGCAGTCCGGGGGCTGGAGAGACCCAGTACTTC	CASSPGAGETQYF
16	TRBV9	TRBJ2-7	-	-	TGTGCCAGCAGCGCCGCCCCAGGGAAGAGGTTCGGCGAGCAGTACTTC	CASSAAPGKRFGEQYF
17	TRBV12-3/TRBV12-4	TRBJ2-1	TRBD2	few	TGTGCCAGCAGTTTCTACCCTAGCGGGGGGGCTTACAATGAGCAGTTCTTC	CASSFYPSGGAYNEQFF
16	TRBV6-2/TRBV6-3	TRBJ2-7	TRBD1	few	TGTGCCAGCAGATTAATGGGACAGGAGTCTTCCTACGAGCAGTACTTC	CASRLMGQESSYEQYF
14	TRBV20-1	TRBJ2-3	-	-	TGCAGTGCTAGTGGGATACGGGGCACAGATACGCAGTATTTT	CSASGIRGTDTQYF
14	TRBV12-3/TRBV12-4	TRBJ1-2	-	-	TGTGCCAGCAGTTTAGTGGAGGGAAGCTATGGCTACACCTTC	CASSLVEGSYGYTF